These 20 T cell receptor beta chains were all obtained from the same sample, sequenced in a study of shared clonotypes between healthy human individuals (dated by TCRdb to 2018 to 2021). Library creation used the immunoSEQ multiplex PCR assay. The source is immuneACCESS, and TCRdb retained only in-frame sequences with V and J called. Part of the clones is not carried over; for the studies checked, unresolved V genes explain less than half of this, and the remainder is unexplained. The sample data list some 2.4 million clones, and 90% to 95% of these were observed just once. Together, the top ten hold roughly 0.36% of the sample. Input material: naive CD4+ T cells from PBMCs. The cell subset or site label of this sample denotes: CD45RA+ positively selected. Receptors originate from a man aged 18 to 29 in good health. Some clones in this sample may be carry-over from other donors' samples.

This chain links TRBV28 with TRBJ1-4; the D is unclear. Trimming left V 8 bases short and J 9 bases short, with 19 bases between. This CDR3 is 14 amino acids long. Germline CDR1 and CDR2: MDHEN and SYDVKM. The CDR3 DNA is TGTGCCAGCCGCCGGGGAGCAGCAAAACAAAAACTGTTTTTT. Its translation: CASRRGAAKQKLFF. The entire variable domain, with the rest obtained from reference TRBV28 and TRBJ1-4, is as follows: DVKVTQSSRYLVKRTGEKVFLECVQDMDHENMFWYRQDPGLGLRLIYFSYDVKMKEKGDIPEGYSVSREKKERFSLILESASTNQTSMYLCASRRGAAKQKLFFGSGTQLSVL.

The chain carries TRBV28 and TRBJ1-2; D uncertain. The germline gives CDR1 MDHEN, CDR2 SYDVKM. V was clipped by 6 bases and J by 5 bases, with 16 bases between them. The CDR3 is 14 amino acids. CDR3 in amino acids: CASRIPGISYGYTF. The CDR3 nucleotides read TGTGCCAGCAGGATTCCGGGCATTTCTTATGGCTACACCTTC.

The chain employs TRBV6-5 and TRBJ1-2; no definite D call. There are 13 residues in the CDR3. CDR1 is MNHEY, CDR2 SVGAGI, per germline. Trimming stripped 8 bases from V and 4 bases from J, with 14 bases between. The CDR3 loop reads CASSNLGGYGYTF. The CDR3 DNA is TGTGCCAGCTCCAACCTCGGAGGCTATGGCTACACCTTC.

The rearrangement uses TRBV11-2 and TRBJ2-7; D is possibly TRBD2 (6 bases). In germline, CDR1 is SGHAT, CDR2 FQNNGV. With 4 bases removed from V and 2 bases from J, the gap between germline ends came to 9 bases. The CDR3 runs to 13 residues. The chain's CDR3 is CASSWDFTYEQYF. The CDR3 region has the DNA TGTGCCAGCAGCTGGGACTTTACCTACGAGCAGTACTTC.

Concerning this clone itself: The same CDR3 also results from other DNA sequences found in this sample. The V gene is TRBV15, the J gene TRBJ2-2; TRBD1 matches 7 bases. J was trimmed by 5 bases and V by 1 base; bases with no gene match: 1. This CDR3 is built from 14 residues. Per the germline V gene, CDR1 is LNHNV and CDR2 is YYDKDF (reference sequence). CDR3 protein: CATSRGQGTGELFF. For the CDR3, the DNA is TGTGCCACCAGCAGAGGACAGGGTACCGGGGAGCTGTTTTTT.

This rearrangement joins TRBV6-6 to TRBJ2-5; D uncertain. The V gene's germline CDR1 is MNHNY and CDR2 SVGAGI (reference sequence). V was clipped by 0 bases and J by 3 bases, with 8 bases between them. CDR3 length equals 14 residues. For the CDR3, the DNA is TGTGCCAGCAGTTACTCGGCGGCGAAAGAGACCCAGTACTTC. Its protein product is CASSYSAAKETQYF.

The chain recombines TRBV18 with TRBJ1-2; TRBD1 might be the D (5 bases). V lost 4 bases and J lost 6, with 18 bases in between. The V gene's germline CDR1 is KGHSH and CDR2 LQKENI. The CDR3 is made up of 15 amino acids. Here the CDR3 DNA reads TGTGCCAGCTCACTCCAGGGTCCCCACTCGGATGGCTACACCTTC. It codes for CASSLQGPHSDGYTF.

The rearrangement uses TRBV5-1 and TRBJ2-1; 11 bases line up with TRBD2. Germline values: CDR1 SGHRS, CDR2 YFSETQ. The CDR3 consists of 15 residues. V lost 6 bases and J lost 4; bases outside the gene matches: 6. CDR3 protein: CASIPGTSGYNEQFF. The DNA for the CDR3 is TGCGCCAGCATCCCCGGGACTAGCGGTTACAATGAGCAGTTCTTC. Full variable domain (missing parts from reference TRBV5-1 and TRBJ2-1): KAGVTQTPRYLIKTRGQQVTLSCSPISGHRSVSWYQQTPGQGLQFLFEYFSETQRNKGNFPGRFSGRQFSNSRSEMNVSTLELGDSALYLCASIPGTSGYNEQFFGPGTRLTVL.

V is TRBV7-8 and J is TRBJ2-3; 11 bases align to TRBD2. V lost 5 bases to trimming and J lost 5 bases; unmatched junction nucleotides: 9. The CDR3 length is 16 residues. Per germline, CDR1 SGHVS and CDR2 FQNEAQ. This CDR3 reads CASSEIAGGQGDTQYF. Written as DNA, the CDR3 is TGTGCCAGCAGCGAAATAGCGGGAGGGCAGGGAGATACGCAGTATTTT.

This clone was counted once. V usage is TRBV18 and J usage is TRBJ2-7; TRBD2 is a possible D gene (5 bases). The V end was cut by 3 bases, the J end by 3 bases, with 18 bases between. Germline V gives CDR1 KGHSH, CDR2 LQKENI. The CDR3 has 16 residues. CDR3 coding DNA: TGTGCCAGCTCACCTGTGGCAAGCGGTTTTTACTACGAGCAGTACTTC. Encoded protein: CASSPVASGFYYEQYF.

The chain joins TRBV6-1 to TRBJ1-5; 7 bases match TRBD1. The CDR3 has 16 residues. V was pared by 2 bases and J by 0 bases, with 4 bases of the junction left unmatched. Germline V lookup: CDR1 MNHNS, CDR2 SASEGT. The CDR3 nucleotides read TGTGCCAGCAGTGAATTGACAGGGTATAGCAATCAGCCCCAGCATTTT. Its translation is CASSELTGYSNQPQHF.

The V and J genes are TRBV5-1 and TRBJ2-7; 11 nucleotides agree with TRBD2. The J segment lost 7 bases and the V segment lost 4 bases, leaving 13 bases of the junction unmatched. Germline values: CDR1 SGHRS, CDR2 YFSETQ. The CDR3 spans 16 residues. CDR3 sequence reads: CASSPLLAGVGEEQYF. CDR3 nucleotides: TGCGCCAGCAGCCCATTACTAGCGGGAGTGGGGGAAGAGCAGTACTTC.

The chain couples TRBV5-4 to TRBJ2-7; TRBD1 is a possible D gene (5 bases). V shed 2 bases and J shed 3 bases, with 18 bases lying between them. Germline V gene data show CDR1 as SGHNT and CDR2 as YYREEE (reference sequence). The length of the CDR3 is 16 residues. This CDR3 reads CASSLSVTGTSYEQYF. In DNA form, the CDR3 reads TGTGCCAGCAGCTTAAGCGTTACAGGTACGAGCTACGAGCAGTACTTC.

The rearrangement links TRBV9 to TRBJ2-3; TRBD2 matches 7 bases. The CDR3 length is 14 residues. CDR1 is SGDLS and CDR2 is YYNGEE in the germline V gene. V was clipped by 4 bases and J by 2 bases; unmatched bases: 4. The chain's CDR3 is CASSPRDYTDTQYF. The CDR3 nucleotides are TGTGCCAGCAGCCCCCGGGACTACACAGATACGCAGTATTTT.

CDR3: CASSIDRWSAEAFF. CDR3 DNA sequence: TGTGCCAGTAGTATAGATCGCTGGTCCGCTGAAGCTTTCTTT. The V gene is TRBV19, the J gene TRBJ1-1; no reliable D call. Germline V lookup: CDR1 LNHDA, CDR2 SQIVND (reference sequence). The CDR3 has 14 amino acids. Deletions cut 0 bases from V and 6 bases from J, with 11 bases between.

The chain employs TRBV5-1 and TRBJ2-5, with unresolved D. V lost 0 bases and J 2 bases, leaving 5 bases between the germline ends. Germline values: CDR1 SGHRS, CDR2 YFSETQ. This CDR3 has 13 amino acids. The CDR3 protein is CASSLVRQETQYF. For the CDR3, the DNA is TGCGCCAGCAGCTTGGTCAGGCAAGAGACCCAGTACTTC.

The V and J genes are TRBV20-1 and TRBJ2-1; TRBD2 might be the D (5 bases). CDR3 length equals 11 residues. Per germline, CDR1 DFQATT and CDR2 SNEGSKA (reference sequence). The CDR3 coding sequence is TGCAGAATACACGGGGTTGGTGAGCAGTTCTTC. As protein: CRIHGVGEQFF.

This sequence joins TRBV27 and TRBJ2-7; 9 positions agree with TRBD1. CDR1 is MNHEY and CDR2 is SMNVEV in the germline V gene (reference sequence). CDR3 length: 15 amino acids. Losses at the gene ends were 3 bases for V and 7 bases for J; bases not matched to a gene: 10. The CDR3 loop is CASSFSGQGPMEQYF. The DNA for the CDR3 is TGTGCCAGCAGTTTCTCGGGACAGGGACCCATGGAGCAGTACTTC.

A note on this clone: This specimen includes other DNA sequences encoding the same CDR3. The CDR3, as DNA: TGTGCCAGCAGCTTAGGGGGGGACACTGAAGCTTTCTTT. This sequence encodes CASSLGGDTEAFF. The chain recombines TRBV7-9 with TRBJ1-1, with a weak D call TRBD1 (5 bases). V lost 1 base and J lost 3, with 6 bases in between. Looked up from germline, CDR1 is SEHNR and CDR2 is FQNEAQ (reference sequence). This CDR3 is built from 13 residues.

The chain couples TRBV28 to TRBJ2-3, with no clear D. This CDR3 spans 17 amino acids. Germline lookup yields CDR1 MDHEN and CDR2 SYDVKM. The V and J ends lost 8 bases and 0 bases respectively, with 21 bases between them. The CDR3 sequence: CASYNLPRTTSTDTQYF. CDR3 bases: TGTGCCAGCTATAACCTCCCCAGGACGACTAGCACAGATACGCAGTATTTT.